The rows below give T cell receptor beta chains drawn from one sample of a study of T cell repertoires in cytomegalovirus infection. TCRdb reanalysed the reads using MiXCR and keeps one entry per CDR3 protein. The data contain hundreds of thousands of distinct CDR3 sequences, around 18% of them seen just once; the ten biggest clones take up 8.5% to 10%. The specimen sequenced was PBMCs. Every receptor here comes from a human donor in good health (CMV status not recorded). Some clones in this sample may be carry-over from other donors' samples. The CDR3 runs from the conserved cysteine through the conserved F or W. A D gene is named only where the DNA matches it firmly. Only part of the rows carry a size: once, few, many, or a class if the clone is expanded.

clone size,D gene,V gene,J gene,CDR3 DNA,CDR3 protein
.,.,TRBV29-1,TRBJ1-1,TGCAGCGTTGAGGTTCCCCGAGCCATGAACACTGAAGCTTTCTTT,CSVEVPRAMNTEAFF
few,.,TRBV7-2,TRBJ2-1,TGTGCCAGCAGCCGCTACCCGAGCTCCTACAATGAGCAGTTCTTC,CASSRYPSSYNEQFF
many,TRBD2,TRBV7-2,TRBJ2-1,TGTGCCAGCAGCCCCCTCGGACTAGCGGGAGCGGCCTACAATGAGCAGTTCTTC,CASSPLGLAGAAYNEQFF
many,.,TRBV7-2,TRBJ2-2,TGTGCCAGCAGCTTAGCCGTAGGGGGAGGGCCCACCGGGGAGCTGTTTTTT,CASSLAVGGGPTGELFF
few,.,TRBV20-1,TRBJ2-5,TGCAGTGCTATTGGGGGACCCCAAGAGACCCAGTACTTC,CSAIGGPQETQYF
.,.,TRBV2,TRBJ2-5,TGTGCCAGCACGGCTTACCAAGAGACCCAGTACTTC,CASTAYQETQYF
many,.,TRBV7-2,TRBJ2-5,TGTGCCAGCAGCTGGGGCGTTCGAGAGACCCAGTACTTC,CASSWGVRETQYF
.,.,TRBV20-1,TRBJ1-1,TGCAGTGCTAGAGACCCTGGGCCAGGTGAAGCTTTCTTT,CSARDPGPGEAFF
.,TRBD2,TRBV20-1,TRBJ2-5,TGCAGTGCTGCTAGCGGGGTTGAGACCCAGTACTTC,CSAASGVETQYF
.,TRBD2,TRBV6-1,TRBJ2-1,TGTGCCTGCAGTCCCCCCGGGACTAGCCCCTTCAATGAGCAGTTCTTC,CACSPPGTSPFNEQFF
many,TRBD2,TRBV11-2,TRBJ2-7,TGTGCCAGCAGCTCGGGACTAGCGTTATCCTACGAGCAGTACTTC,CASSSGLALSYEQYF
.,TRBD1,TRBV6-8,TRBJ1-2,TGTGCCAGCCGCCGACCACAGGGGAATGGCTACACCTTC,CASRRPQGNGYTF
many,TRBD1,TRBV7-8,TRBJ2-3,TGTGCCAGCAGCACCCCGGGACAGGGGGGTTTTAGCACAGATACGCAGTATTTT,CASSTPGQGGFSTDTQYF
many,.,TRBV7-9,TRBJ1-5,TGTGCCAGCAGCTCGACAGCCGCGGGGCAGCCCCAGCATTTT,CASSSTAAGQPQHF
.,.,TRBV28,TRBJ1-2,TGTGCCAGCAGTCCCCCCCGGGACAACTATGGCTACACCTTC,CASSPPRDNYGYTF
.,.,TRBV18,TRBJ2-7,TGTGCCAGCTCACCCCGGGAACGTACCTACGAGCAGTACTTC,CASSPRERTYEQYF
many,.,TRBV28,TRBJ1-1,TGTGCCAGCAGAGATGTAGAAGCTTTCTTT,CASRDVEAFF
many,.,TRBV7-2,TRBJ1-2,TGTGCCAGCAGCTTAGCGGAGAGTAGGGGAGGCTACACCTTC,CASSLAESRGGYTF
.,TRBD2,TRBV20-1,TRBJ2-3,TGCAGTGTCTCGGGGGGGAGCACAGATACGCAGTATTTT,CSVSGGSTDTQYF
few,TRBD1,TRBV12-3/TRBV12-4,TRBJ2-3,TGTGCCAGCAGTTTGACAGGGTCTAGCACAGATACGCAGTATTTT,CASSLTGSSTDTQYF
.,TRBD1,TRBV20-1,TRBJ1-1,TGCAGTGCCAACAGGGGCCAAAACACTGAAGCTTTCTTT,CSANRGQNTEAFF
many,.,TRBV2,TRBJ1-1,TGTGCCAGCAGACAGGGAGAACATAACACTGAAGCTTTCTTT,CASRQGEHNTEAFF
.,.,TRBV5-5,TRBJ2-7,TGTGCCAGCAGCTTGGTGGCTACAGGGAGCTCCTACGAGCAGTACTTC,CASSLVATGSSYEQYF
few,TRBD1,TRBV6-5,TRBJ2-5,TGTGCCAGCAGTTACTCGGGACAGGGGAATTTGGAGACCCAGTACTTC,CASSYSGQGNLETQYF
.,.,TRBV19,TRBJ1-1,TGTGCCAGTAGTGGGGTGTCACAGGCCCAGGCTGAAGCTTTCTTT,CASSGVSQAQAEAFF
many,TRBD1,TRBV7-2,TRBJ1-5,TGTGCCAGCAGCTTACGAGGTCAGGGGGAGCAGCCCCAGCATTTT,CASSLRGQGEQPQHF
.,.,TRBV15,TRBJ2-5,TGTGCCACCGGGACGGCGAGGGAGACCCAGTACTTC,CATGTARETQYF
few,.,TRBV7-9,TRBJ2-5,TGTGCCAGCAGCCCCTACGGGGGACGGATGATCCAAGAGACCCAGTACTTC,CASSPYGGRMIQETQYF
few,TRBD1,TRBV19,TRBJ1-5,TGTGCGTCCCGGACAGGTTATCAGCCCCAGCATTTT,CASRTGYQPQHF
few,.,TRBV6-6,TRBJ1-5,TGTGCCAGCAGTTACTATCCAGGAGGGTATAGCAATCAGCCCCAGCATTTT,CASSYYPGGYSNQPQHF